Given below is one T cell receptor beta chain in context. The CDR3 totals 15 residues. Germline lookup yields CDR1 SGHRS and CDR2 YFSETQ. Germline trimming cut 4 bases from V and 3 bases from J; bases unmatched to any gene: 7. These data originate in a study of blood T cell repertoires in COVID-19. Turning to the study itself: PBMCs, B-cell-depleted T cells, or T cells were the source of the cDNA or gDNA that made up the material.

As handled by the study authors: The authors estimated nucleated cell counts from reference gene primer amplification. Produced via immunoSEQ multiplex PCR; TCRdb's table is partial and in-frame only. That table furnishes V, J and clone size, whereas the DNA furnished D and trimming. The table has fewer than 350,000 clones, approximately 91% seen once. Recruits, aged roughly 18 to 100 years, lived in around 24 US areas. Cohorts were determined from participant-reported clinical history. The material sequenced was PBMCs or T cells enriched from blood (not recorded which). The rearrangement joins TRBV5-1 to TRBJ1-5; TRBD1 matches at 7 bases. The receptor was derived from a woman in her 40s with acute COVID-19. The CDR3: CASSAGTAVNQPQHF. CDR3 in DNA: TGCGCCAGCAGCGCGGGGACAGCAGTCAATCAGCCCCAGCATTTT.